The entry below gives a single T cell receptor beta chain sequence along with its context. The antigen is undetermined. In the original workflow: ImmunoSEQ output lacked quality scores and full-length reads, limiting matched filtering. TCRdb keeps only in-frame clones here, not all; method: immunoSEQ multiplex PCR. The V and J calls and the clone size are those of that table, but D and trimming were determined from the DNA. Of about half a million clones in the sample, roughly 80% were seen once. This specimen comes from a study of shared clonotypes between healthy human individuals. Nashville, Tennessee was home to all donors, each a Caucasian adult. Study-wide points: Among donors, clonotype sharing was expected to be affected by sequencing depth.

The germline V gene has CDR1 MNHEY and CDR2 SMNVEV (reference sequence). This CDR3 spans 14 amino acids. V was pared by 1 base and J by 9 bases, with 13 bases between. Sequencing used PBMCs. The sequence was collected from a woman aged 40 to 50 in good health. Some clones in this sample may be carry-over from other donors' samples. The chain is built from TRBV27 and TRBJ2-1, with D perhaps matching TRBD2 (6 bases). Here the CDR3 DNA reads TGTGCCAGCAGTTTATTCGGGAGTGGGATTGAGCAGTTCTTC. Translation gives CASSLFGSGIEQFF.